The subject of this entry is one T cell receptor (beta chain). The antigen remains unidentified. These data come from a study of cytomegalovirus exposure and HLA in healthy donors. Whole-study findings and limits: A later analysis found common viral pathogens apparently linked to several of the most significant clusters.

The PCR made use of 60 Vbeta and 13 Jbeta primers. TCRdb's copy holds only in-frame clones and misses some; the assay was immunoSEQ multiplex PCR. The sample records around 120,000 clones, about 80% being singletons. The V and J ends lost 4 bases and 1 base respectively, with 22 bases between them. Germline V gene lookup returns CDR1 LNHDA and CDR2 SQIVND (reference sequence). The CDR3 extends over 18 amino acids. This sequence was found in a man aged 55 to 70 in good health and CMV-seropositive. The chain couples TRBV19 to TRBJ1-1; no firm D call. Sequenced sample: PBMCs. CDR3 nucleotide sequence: TGTGCCAGTAGTAGAAGGAGGGCGGGGAGCCCGGAGAACACTGAAGCTTTCTTT. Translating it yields CASSRRRAGSPENTEAFF.